This passage covers 16 T cell receptor beta chains from one sample sequenced in a study of cytomegalovirus exposure and HLA in healthy donors. It was with 60 Vbeta and 13 Jbeta primers that the PCR ran. Measured with immunoSEQ multiplex PCR; TCRdb has only the in-frame clones, and not every one. Of 240,000 or so clones listed, 70% to 90% are singletons. The sequenced material came from PBMCs. The receptor source for this set is a woman aged 60-75 years in good health and CMV-seropositive.

This chain joins TRBV5-4 and TRBJ1-3; D not certain. This CDR3 has 13 residues. The V and J ends lost 5 bases and 1 base respectively, with 7 bases between them. From germline, CDR1 is SGHNT and CDR2 YYREEE (reference sequence). In DNA form, the CDR3 reads TGTGCCAGCAGTCGGGAGTCTGGAAACACCATATATTTT. Protein: CASSRESGNTIYF.

The chain uses TRBV6-5 and TRBJ1-1, with D possibly being TRBD1 (6 bases). The CDR3 length is 13 residues. Per the germline V gene, CDR1 is MNHEY and CDR2 is SVGAGI. Trimming stripped 4 bases from V and 8 bases from J, with 14 bases between. The CDR3 coding sequence is TGTGCCAGCAGTTTATACGGGACAACAGAAGCTTTCTTT. Translation gives CASSLYGTTEAFF.

The rearrangement uses TRBV4-1 and TRBJ1-1, with D uncertain. This CDR3 spans 15 amino acids. Germline loops: CDR1 MGHRA, CDR2 YSYEKL. The V end was cut by 0 bases, the J end by 1 base, with 9 bases between. This CDR3 is CASSQDRLTNTEAFF. Written as DNA, the CDR3 is TGCGCCAGCAGCCAAGATCGACTTACGAACACTGAAGCTTTCTTT.

The chain is built from TRBV2 and TRBJ2-3; 10 bases are shared with TRBD1. The CDR3 covers 14 residues. V lost 6 bases and J lost 3; bases outside the gene matches: 3. The V gene's germline CDR1 is SNHLY and CDR2 FYNNEI. CDR3 DNA sequence: TGTGCCAGCAGCCAGGACAGGGGGACAGATACGCAGTATTTT. This codes for CASSQDRGTDTQYF. The whole variable domain, filled in from reference TRBV2 and TRBJ2-3, reads EPEVTQTPSHQVTQMGQEVILRCVPISNHLYFYWYRQILGQKVEFLVSFYNNEISEKSEIFDDQFSVERPDGSNFTLKIRSTKLEDSAMYFCASSQDRGTDTQYFGPGTRLTVL.

The sample holds a few counts of this clone. The chain employs TRBV2 and TRBJ1-3; D possibly corresponds to TRBD1 (6 bases). This CDR3 is 14 amino acids long. CDR1 and CDR2 (germline): SNHLY, FYNNEI. The V and J ends lost 7 bases and 9 bases respectively, with 19 bases between them. The CDR3 nucleotides are TGTGCCAGCACCGGGGTACAGGGAGTGGGCACCATATATTTT. Protein: CASTGVQGVGTIYF.

This clone was recorded only once. This chain uses TRBV7-9 with TRBJ2-6; 7 bases agree with TRBD1. V gave up 6 bases and J gave up 0 bases; unmatched junction bases: 11. The CDR3 spans 18 residues. Germline CDR1 is SEHNR and CDR2 is FQNEAQ (reference sequence). The CDR3 loop is CASSRTGISSSGANVLTF. As DNA, the CDR3 is TGTGCCAGCAGTCGGACAGGAATATCCTCCTCTGGGGCCAACGTCCTGACTTTC.

The chain uses TRBV7-9 and TRBJ1-1; 12 bases fit TRBD1. V lost 4 bases to trimming and J lost 8 bases; unmatched junction nucleotides: 8. CDR3 length: 15 amino acids. Germline assignment: CDR1 SEHNR and CDR2 FQNEAQ (reference sequence). The CDR3 is CASSSGTGTGGEAFF. In DNA form, the CDR3 reads TGTGCCAGCAGCTCGGGAACCGGGACAGGGGGCGAAGCTTTCTTT. The variable domain in full, with the rest retrieved from reference TRBV7-9 and TRBJ1-1, is DTGVSQNPRHKITKRGQNVTFRCDPISEHNRLYWYRQTLGQGPEFLTYFQNEAQLEKSRLLSDRFSAERPKGSFSTLEIQRTEQGDSAMYLCASSSGTGTGGEAFFGQGTRLTVV.

The CDR3 DNA sequence: TGTGCCAGCAGTTACCCTACCGAGGCGCAGTATTTT. This codes for CASSYPTEAQYF. V is TRBV6-5 and J is TRBJ2-3; no clear D gene. V was shortened by 2 bases and J by 10 bases, with 10 bases between the two germline ends. Germline V gene sequence: CDR1 MNHEY, CDR2 SVGAGI. This CDR3 comprises 12 residues.

This clone appeared a few times. The junction departs from the called germline gene at one end, perhaps through a read error. The chain uses TRBV2 and TRBJ2-2, with 7 nucleotides matching TRBD1. CDR3 length: 15 residues. Germline V gene sequence: CDR1 SNHLY, CDR2 FYNNEI. CDR3 amino acids: CASSEDRVYTGELFF. The CDR3 nucleotides read TGTGCCAGCAGCGAAGACAGGGTATACACCGGGGAGCTGTTTTTT.

The chain couples TRBV9 to TRBJ2-1; perhaps TRBD2 as D (6 bases). There are 14 residues in the CDR3. Between the trimmed V and J ends, which lost 4 bases and 5 bases, there was a span of 13 bases. Germline CDR1 is SGDLS and CDR2 is YYNGEE. The CDR3 spells CASSTLSGHNEQFF. Written as DNA, the CDR3 is TGTGCCAGCAGCACCCTTAGCGGTCACAATGAGCAGTTCTTC.

The chain carries TRBV7-2 and TRBJ2-7; TRBD1 agrees at 7 bases. The CDR3 is 13 amino acids. CDR1 is SGHTA and CDR2 is FQGNSA in the germline V gene. Germline trimming cut 6 bases from V and 6 bases from J; bases unmatched to any gene: 8. CDR3 DNA sequence: TGTGCCAGCAGGAAAGGGCCAGGGGGCGAGCAGTACTTC. Protein: CASRKGPGGEQYF.

The DNA for the CDR3 is TGTGCCAGCAGCTTAGTTCGCTACGAGCAGTACTTC. It codes for CASSLVRYEQYF. This chain links TRBV7-2 with TRBJ2-7; D remains unclear. CDR3 size: 12 residues. Trimming took off 1 base at V and 3 bases at J, with 4 bases between the two ends. Germline assignment: CDR1 SGHTA and CDR2 FQGNSA.

This clone was observed a few times. The V gene is TRBV27, the J gene TRBJ2-7; 11 bases map to TRBD1. The ends lost 2 bases at V and 1 base at J; junction bases unmatched: 1. The length of the CDR3 is 15 residues. Germline lookup yields CDR1 MNHEY and CDR2 SMNVEV (reference sequence). This CDR3 reads CASSLGTGGSYEQYF. In DNA form, the CDR3 reads TGTGCCAGCAGTTTAGGGACAGGGGGATCCTACGAGCAGTACTTC.

This sequence joins TRBV6-5 and TRBJ1-6; D gene unclear. V was shortened by 2 bases and J by 6 bases, with 8 bases between the two germline ends. This CDR3 spans 14 amino acids. Germline V gene data show CDR1 as MNHEY and CDR2 as SVGAGI. CDR3 in DNA: TGTGCCAGCAGTTACCGGCGGTCTAATTCACCCCTCCACTTT. Protein: CASSYRRSNSPLHF.

V is TRBV19 and J is TRBJ2-2; 8 bases are a match to TRBD2. Germline-derived CDR1 and CDR2 are LNHDA and SQIVND (reference sequence). V was pared by 10 bases and J by 6 bases, with 13 bases of the junction left unmatched. The CDR3 contains 15 residues. CDR3 sequence (DNA): TGTGCCATTTCGCGGGGGGACTTCCTTTCCGGGGAGCTGTTTTTT. Amino acid sequence: CAISRGDFLSGELFF.

J is TRBJ2-1 and V is TRBV18; 11 bases match TRBD2. The V segment lost 5 bases and the J segment 7 bases; nucleotides outside the gene matches: 7. Looked up from germline, CDR1 is KGHSH and CDR2 is LQKENI. CDR3 length equals 15 residues. The CDR3 loop is CASSIGTSGGNEQFF. Here the CDR3 DNA reads TGTGCCAGCTCAATAGGGACTAGCGGAGGGAATGAGCAGTTCTTC. The full variable domain, its missing parts supplied by reference TRBV18 and TRBJ2-1, is NAGVMQNPRHLVRRRGQEARLRCSPMKGHSHVYWYRQLPEEGLKFMVYLQKENIIDESGMPKERFSAEFPKEGPSILRIQQVVRGDSAAYFCASSIGTSGGNEQFFGPGTRLTVL.